This T cell receptor beta chain was identified in a study of OX40 agonist ivuxolimab in advanced cancers. A note on the overall study: The costimulatory receptor OX40 (CD134) was targeted by ivuxolimab, a fully human IgG2 agonistic monoclonal antibody. Intravenous ivuxolimab was administered to patients every 2 weeks at six dose levels: 0.01, 0.1, 0.3, 1.5, 3 and 10 mg/kg. Of the roughly 51 patients in dose escalation, about 19 had hepatocellular carcinoma, some 15 had melanoma, 9 had renal cell carcinoma and 9 had head and neck cancer. In the dose-escalation cohort, roughly four fifths of patients were male, and the mean age was approximately 55 years, with a range of roughly 20 to 85. Prior anti-PD-1, anti-PD-L1 or anti-CTLA-4 therapy was permitted, and checkpoint inhibitors had been received by about two fifths of dose-escalation patients. Partial responses occurred in three dose-escalation patients, of whom one had hepatocellular carcinoma and two had cutaneous melanoma. The point of sequencing TCRbeta in the periphery was to test whether ivuxolimab changed TCR sequence diversity and drove clonal T-cell expansion. The paper reports the monotherapy dose-escalation portion (N ≈ 50 patients) of the phase I ivuxolimab trial.

Genomic DNA was extracted from sorted cells for sequencing of the TCRbeta CDR3 region. The immunoSEQ Assay was used to sequence the TCRbeta CDR3 regions. The table was pulled from immuneACCESS by TCRdb, which kept in-frame rearrangements only. Such tables lose some clones; where checked, under half of the loss comes from unresolved V genes, and the rest has no known cause. In this sample the table shows some 90,000 clones, around 86% of which occur a single time. The ten most abundant clones make up approximately 0.3% of the sample. A note on this clone: Its antigen has not been determined. No qualities accompany the bases; no much larger clone lies one base away.

General study outcomes and caveats: After ivuxolimab, expanded clones were on average more numerous among CD8+ T cells than among CD4+ T cells. Low levels of normalized T-cell clonal expansion were also shown by some nonresponding patients. Clonal expansion of both CD4+ and CD8+ blood T cells was observed from baseline to week 6 at doses 0.1 to 3.0 mg/kg. Which antigens the clonally expanded peripheral T cells were specific for was not determined. In partial responders in the 0.1-3.0 mg/kg groups, normalized peripheral clonal expansion was found to be among the lowest, especially among CD8+ T cells.

The trial excluded patients who had a history of autoimmune disease or who were on systemic immunosuppression. Peripheral blood for TCR sequencing was drawn from every dose cohort at baseline, at cycle 4 day 1 and at cycle 7 day 1. The samples were taken from a phase I, first-in-human, multicenter, open-label dose-escalation trial of ivuxolimab. Adults with locally advanced or metastatic head and neck squamous cell, hepatocellular, melanoma or renal cell carcinoma were enrolled in the trial. Before TCR sequencing, CD4+ and CD8+ T cells were separately sorted from peripheral blood. The TCR was taken from an adult with an advanced solid tumor such as melanoma, head and neck, liver or kidney cancer. This sample comprised CD4+ or CD8+ T cells sorted from blood, obtained in a trial of the OX40 agonist ivuxolimab.

CDR3 region: CASSQDPGGSYGYTF. At the DNA level, the sequence is TGCGCCAGCAGCCAAGATCCCGGGGGCAGCTATGGCTACACCTTC. The chain uses TRBV4-3 and TRBJ1-2, with TRBD1 as a weak D call on 6 bases. Inclusive of the bounding cysteine and phenylalanine, the CDR3 is 15 residues long. Of the read, only the CDR3 DNA is kept; its 45 bases are in frame from base 1. Between the V and J ends, shortened by 0 bases and 4 bases respectively, the junction contains 12 bases. Based on the germline V gene, the CDR1 and CDR2 sequences are LGHNA and YSLEER.